This T cell receptor beta chain was captured by sequencing in a study of CD8 T cells in ankylosing spondylitis. Trimming removed 1 base at V and 3 bases at J, with 7 bases between. CDR1 is DFQATT, CDR2 SNEGSKA, per germline (reference sequence). This CDR3 has 13 residues. About this clonotype: Its antigen is still unknown.

Researchers built TCR beta libraries using quantitative 5'-RACE with molecular barcodes. One entry per CDR3 protein results from TCRdb running MiXCR on the 5' RACE reads. The table shows about 840,000 distinct CDR3 sequences, with 10% to 15% occurring only once. Study-wide results and caveats: There was reportedly significant enrichment of clones that were disease-linked in matched ankylosing spondylitis synovial fluid. Earlier literature documents some of the motif variants in reactive arthritis synovial fluid and blood. Blood from ankylosing spondylitis patients appeared to carry a characteristic roughly 8-variant TCR beta motif.

The chain links TRBV20-1 to TRBJ2-1; D is unresolved. The origin of this receptor is a male donor with ankylosing spondylitis. Sequenced: blood, either unsorted or a sorted T cell fraction (not recorded which). CDR3: CSARGDLYNEQFF. The CDR3 bases are TGCAGTGCTAGAGGAGACCTCTACAATGAGCAGTTCTTC.